This TCR beta chain comes out of a study of blood T cells in healthy people across ages. This CDR3 is 16 amino acids long. V was clipped by 5 bases and J by 6 bases; unmatched bases: 7. CDR1 is SGHVS, CDR2 FQNEAQ, per germline. Findings and caveats of the study: Roughly linear age-related decline in beta diversity appeared, significant by age about 37.

Concerning this clonotype itself: Its antigen remains unknown.

Using a J-beta primer mix together with a sample-barcoded 5' primer, a second PCR was run for roughly 7 to 11 cycles. MiXCR, applied by TCRdb to the 5' RACE reads, yields one record per CDR3 protein. The table lists roughly 730,000 distinct CDR3 sequences, around three fifths of them singletons. Each donor's blood draw was roughly 10 milliliters of peripheral blood. Each sample had at least 6.5 million PBMCs isolated. Total RNA, at least 5 micrograms per sample, came from PBMCs. The chain recombines TRBV7-8 with TRBJ1-6; 10 bases fit TRBD1. The sample comprised blood. The receptor comes from a middle-aged man in good health. CDR3 amino acids: CASSPPDRGINSPLHF. CDR3 sequence (DNA): TGTGCCAGCAGCCCGCCGGACAGGGGGATTAATTCACCCCTCCACTTT.